This is a list of T cell receptor beta chains from one sample in a study of blood T cell repertoires in COVID-19. Measured with immunoSEQ multiplex PCR; TCRdb has only the in-frame clones, and not every one. The sample has about 89,000 clones; about 80% are singletons. Material for sequencing was peripheral blood. These receptors came from a woman of 80 years or more with acute or convalescent COVID-19. The CDR3 runs from the conserved cysteine through the conserved F or W. Each record gives: CDR3 protein, CDR3 DNA, clone size, D gene, V gene, J gene. The D gene is left open where the match is weak. Not all rows give a size; the values are once, few, many and, for expanded clones, a class.

CDR3aa: CASSLVSSGSNYEQYF
CDR3nt: TGCGCCAGCAGCTTGGTATCTAGCGGGAGTAATTACGAGCAGTACTTC
abundance: .
d_gene: TRBD2
v_gene: TRBV5-1
j_gene: TRBJ2-7

CDR3aa: CASGFGSGGARYEQFF
CDR3nt: TGTGCTAGTGGTTTTGGGAGCGGGGGGGCTAGGTATGAGCAGTTCTTC
abundance: .
d_gene: TRBD2
v_gene: TRBV12-5
j_gene: TRBJ2-1

CDR3aa: CASSPRGRQTRLTDTQYF
CDR3nt: TGTGCCAGCAGTCCTAGGGGACGCCAGACTAGACTCACAGATACGCAGTATTTT
abundance: .
d_gene: .
v_gene: TRBV2
j_gene: TRBJ2-3

CDR3aa: CATSANQQGKETQYF
CDR3nt: TGTGCCACCAGTGCTAACCAACAGGGGAAAGAGACCCAGTACTTC
abundance: .
d_gene: TRBD1
v_gene: TRBV24-1
j_gene: TRBJ2-5

CDR3aa: CASSLRPDNYGYTF
CDR3nt: TGTGCCAGCAGCTTGCGTCCAGATAACTATGGCTACACCTTC
abundance: .
d_gene: .
v_gene: TRBV5-6
j_gene: TRBJ1-2

CDR3aa: CASRVTGATDTQYF
CDR3nt: TGTGCCAGCAGAGTTACAGGGGCGACAGATACGCAGTATTTT
abundance: .
d_gene: TRBD1
v_gene: TRBV25-1
j_gene: TRBJ2-3

CDR3aa: CASRGGLEGETQYF
CDR3nt: TGTGCCAGCAGAGGCGGGCTGGAGGGGGAGACCCAGTACTTC
abundance: .
d_gene: .
v_gene: TRBV14
j_gene: TRBJ2-5

CDR3aa: CASSFRTGGSSYGYTF
CDR3nt: TGTGCCAGCAGCTTTCGGACAGGGGGATCGAGCTATGGCTACACCTTC
abundance: few
d_gene: TRBD1
v_gene: TRBV5-6
j_gene: TRBJ1-2

CDR3aa: CASSLPGGETQYF
CDR3nt: TGCGCCAGCAGCTTACCGGGGGGGGAGACCCAGTACTTC
abundance: few
d_gene: TRBD2
v_gene: TRBV5-1
j_gene: TRBJ2-5

CDR3aa: CASSTLALSDNEQFF
CDR3nt: TGTGCCAGTAGTACCCTAGCTCTCAGCGACAATGAGCAGTTCTTC
abundance: .
d_gene: .
v_gene: TRBV19
j_gene: TRBJ2-1

CDR3aa: CASSMAVQGGYEQYF
CDR3nt: TGCGCCAGCAGCATGGCAGTCCAGGGGGGCTACGAGCAGTACTTC
abundance: .
d_gene: .
v_gene: TRBV5-1
j_gene: TRBJ2-7

CDR3aa: CAIRGAVNSPLHF
CDR3nt: TGTGCCATCAGGGGGGCAGTGAATTCACCCCTCCACTTT
abundance: .
d_gene: .
v_gene: TRBV10-3
j_gene: TRBJ1-6

CDR3aa: CASSQRLSTDTQYF
CDR3nt: TGTGCCAGCAGCCAACGTCTTAGCACAGATACGCAGTATTTT
abundance: .
d_gene: .
v_gene: TRBV4-2
j_gene: TRBJ2-3

CDR3aa: CASSLYLILKETQYF
CDR3nt: TGTGCCAGCAGCTTATACCTAATACTCAAAGAGACCCAGTACTTC
abundance: .
d_gene: .
v_gene: TRBV13
j_gene: TRBJ2-5

CDR3aa: CASSGNRGSYEQYF
CDR3nt: TGTGCCAGCAGCGGGAACAGGGGGTCCTACGAGCAGTACTTC
abundance: .
d_gene: TRBD1
v_gene: TRBV5-5
j_gene: TRBJ2-7

CDR3aa: CASSHSSSGNTIYF
CDR3nt: TGTGCCAGCTCCCACAGCAGCTCTGGAAACACCATATATTTT
abundance: .
d_gene: .
v_gene: TRBV3-1/TRBV3-2
j_gene: TRBJ1-3

CDR3aa: CAWSVLRGGSPLHF
CDR3nt: TGTGCCTGGAGTGTACTCAGGGGTGGTTCACCCCTCCACTTT
abundance: .
d_gene: .
v_gene: TRBV30
j_gene: TRBJ1-6

CDR3aa: CASSLHWTSEMTQYF
CDR3nt: TGTGCCAGCAGCCTCCACTGGACTAGCGAGATGACCCAGTACTTC
abundance: .
d_gene: TRBD2
v_gene: TRBV3-1/TRBV3-2
j_gene: TRBJ2-5

CDR3aa: CASRQGGDSPLHF
CDR3nt: TGTGCCAGCAGACAGGGGGGGGATTCACCCCTCCACTTT
abundance: .
d_gene: TRBD1
v_gene: TRBV6-5
j_gene: TRBJ1-6

CDR3aa: CASSATGTSSGELFF
CDR3nt: TGTGCCAGCAGCGCAACCGGGACTAGCTCGGGGGAGCTGTTTTTT
abundance: .
d_gene: TRBD2
v_gene: TRBV6-5
j_gene: TRBJ2-2

CDR3aa: CASSAFGLTNTGELFF
CDR3nt: TGTGCCAGCTCAGCATTTGGACTCACGAACACCGGGGAGCTGTTTTTT
abundance: once
d_gene: .
v_gene: TRBV7-2
j_gene: TRBJ2-2

CDR3aa: CASSSFSTDTQYF
CDR3nt: TGTGCCAGCAGCTCCTTTAGCACAGATACGCAGTATTTT
abundance: .
d_gene: .
v_gene: TRBV11-3
j_gene: TRBJ2-3

CDR3aa: CASSLGTGTGYGYTF
CDR3nt: TGTGCCAGCAGCTTAGGGACCGGGACAGGGTATGGCTACACCTTC
abundance: .
d_gene: TRBD1
v_gene: TRBV7-8
j_gene: TRBJ1-2

CDR3aa: CASREREVVGNTIYF
CDR3nt: TGCGCCAGCAGGGAGAGAGAAGTAGTGGGAAACACCATATATTTT
abundance: .
d_gene: .
v_gene: TRBV5-1
j_gene: TRBJ1-3

CDR3aa: CASSLPTVYSNQPQHF
CDR3nt: TGTGCCAGCAGCTTGCCGACAGTTTATAGCAATCAGCCCCAGCATTTT
abundance: .
d_gene: .
v_gene: TRBV7-9
j_gene: TRBJ1-5

CDR3aa: CATSVGGSYNEQFF
CDR3nt: TGTGCCACCAGTGTGGGGGGGTCCTACAATGAGCAGTTCTTC
abundance: few
d_gene: TRBD2
v_gene: TRBV24-1
j_gene: TRBJ2-1

CDR3aa: CASSSRSSTRLSYEQYF
CDR3nt: TGTGCCAGCAGCTCAAGGTCCTCGACTAGGCTTTCCTACGAGCAGTACTTC
abundance: .
d_gene: .
v_gene: TRBV7-8
j_gene: TRBJ2-7

CDR3aa: CASSRTGGTGANVLTF
CDR3nt: TGCGCCAGCAGCCGGACAGGGGGCACTGGGGCCAACGTCCTGACTTTC
abundance: .
d_gene: TRBD1
v_gene: TRBV5-1
j_gene: TRBJ2-6

CDR3aa: CASSLGQGGGYTF
CDR3nt: TGCGCCAGCAGCTTGGGGCAGGGCGGTGGCTACACCTTC
abundance: .
d_gene: .
v_gene: TRBV5-1
j_gene: TRBJ1-2

CDR3aa: CASSLGRNQPQHF
CDR3nt: TGTGCCAGCAGCTTAGGGAGGAATCAGCCCCAGCATTTT
abundance: .
d_gene: .
v_gene: TRBV7-8
j_gene: TRBJ1-5

CDR3aa: CSASYGTSNYGYTF
CDR3nt: TGCAGTGCTAGTTACGGGACTTCTAACTATGGCTACACCTTC
abundance: .
d_gene: .
v_gene: TRBV20-1
j_gene: TRBJ1-2

CDR3aa: CASSPQGSNQPQHF
CDR3nt: TGTGCCAGCAGCCCACAGGGAAGCAATCAGCCCCAGCATTTT
abundance: .
d_gene: .
v_gene: TRBV6-6
j_gene: TRBJ1-5

CDR3aa: CASSIDGNNSPLHF
CDR3nt: TGCGCCAGCAGCATTGACGGGAATAATTCACCCCTCCACTTT
abundance: once
d_gene: .
v_gene: TRBV5-1
j_gene: TRBJ1-6

CDR3aa: CASSTGLVYNEQFF
CDR3nt: TGCGCCAGCAGCACGGGACTAGTTTACAATGAGCAGTTCTTC
abundance: .
d_gene: TRBD2
v_gene: TRBV5-1
j_gene: TRBJ2-1

CDR3aa: CATAPGQQETQYF
CDR3nt: TGTGCCACAGCCCCAGGGCAACAAGAGACCCAGTACTTC
abundance: .
d_gene: .
v_gene: TRBV7-9
j_gene: TRBJ2-5

CDR3aa: CASSTPGLASNTGELFF
CDR3nt: TGTGCCAGTAGTACCCCCGGACTAGCCTCGAACACCGGGGAGCTGTTTTTT
abundance: .
d_gene: TRBD2
v_gene: TRBV19
j_gene: TRBJ2-2

CDR3aa: CASSLSRASGYNEQFF
CDR3nt: TGTGCCAGCAGCTTATCCCGGGCTAGCGGGTACAATGAGCAGTTCTTC
abundance: .
d_gene: TRBD2
v_gene: TRBV7-2
j_gene: TRBJ2-1

CDR3aa: CASSRSGGAADTQYF
CDR3nt: TGTGCCAGCAGCCGAAGCGGGGGGGCCGCAGATACGCAGTATTTT
abundance: .
d_gene: TRBD2
v_gene: TRBV3-1/TRBV3-2
j_gene: TRBJ2-3

CDR3aa: CATSAQGFGYTF
CDR3nt: TGTGCCACCAGTGCGCAGGGATTTGGCTACACCTTC
abundance: .
d_gene: .
v_gene: TRBV24-1
j_gene: TRBJ1-2

CDR3aa: CASRPSGHNEQFF
CDR3nt: TGTGCCAGCAGGCCTAGCGGTCACAATGAGCAGTTCTTC
abundance: .
d_gene: TRBD2
v_gene: TRBV6-5
j_gene: TRBJ2-1

CDR3aa: CATSPRGVQNIQYF
CDR3nt: TGTGCCACCAGCCCCCGGGGGGTCCAAAACATTCAGTACTTC
abundance: .
d_gene: TRBD2
v_gene: TRBV15
j_gene: TRBJ2-4

CDR3aa: CASSLLPAEMNQPQHF
CDR3nt: TGCGCCAGCAGCTTGTTACCCGCAGAAATGAATCAGCCCCAGCATTTT
abundance: once
d_gene: .
v_gene: TRBV5-1
j_gene: TRBJ1-5

CDR3aa: CASSRQGAGYTF
CDR3nt: TGTGCCAGCAGCCGACAGGGGGCTGGCTACACCTTC
abundance: .
d_gene: TRBD1
v_gene: TRBV6-5
j_gene: TRBJ1-2

CDR3aa: CASSVGQGLNQPQHF
CDR3nt: TGTGCCAGCAGTGTTGGACAGGGCCTCAATCAGCCCCAGCATTTT
abundance: .
d_gene: TRBD1
v_gene: TRBV2
j_gene: TRBJ1-5

CDR3aa: CASSFRTDDSSGANVLTF
CDR3nt: TGTGCCAGCAGTTTTAGGACAGACGATAGCTCTGGGGCCAACGTCCTGACTTTC
abundance: .
d_gene: .
v_gene: TRBV27
j_gene: TRBJ2-6

CDR3aa: CASSLDYYNEQFF
CDR3nt: TGTGCCAGCAGCCTGGACTACTACAATGAGCAGTTCTTC
abundance: .
d_gene: .
v_gene: TRBV6-5
j_gene: TRBJ2-1

CDR3aa: CASSVVPRGGLDTQYF
CDR3nt: TGTGCCAGCAGCGTAGTCCCCAGAGGAGGGCTAGATACGCAGTATTTT
abundance: few
d_gene: .
v_gene: TRBV9
j_gene: TRBJ2-3

CDR3aa: CASSFDLNTGELFF
CDR3nt: TGTGCCAGCAGCTTCGACTTGAACACCGGGGAGCTGTTTTTT
abundance: .
d_gene: .
v_gene: TRBV5-8
j_gene: TRBJ2-2

CDR3aa: CASSLQVNTEAFF
CDR3nt: TGTGCCAGCAGTTTACAGGTGAACACTGAAGCTTTCTTT
abundance: .
d_gene: .
v_gene: TRBV12-3/TRBV12-4
j_gene: TRBJ1-1

CDR3aa: CAWTPGILNTGELFF
CDR3nt: TGTGCCTGGACTCCCGGGATCCTGAACACCGGGGAGCTGTTTTTT
abundance: .
d_gene: .
v_gene: TRBV30
j_gene: TRBJ2-2

CDR3aa: CASSNCRAGEGLTQYF
CDR3nt: TGTGCCAGCAGCAATTGCCGGGCGGGAGAGGGGCTTACGCAGTATTTT
abundance: .
d_gene: .
v_gene: TRBV21-1
j_gene: TRBJ2-3

CDR3aa: CASSEFNRAAGELFF
CDR3nt: TGTGCCAGCAGTGAATTTAACAGGGCCGCCGGGGAGCTGTTTTTT
abundance: .
d_gene: .
v_gene: TRBV25-1
j_gene: TRBJ2-2

CDR3aa: CASSPNRAQGTVYGYTF
CDR3nt: TGTGCCAGCTCACCAAACAGAGCACAGGGGACCGTCTATGGCTACACCTTC
abundance: .
d_gene: TRBD1
v_gene: TRBV18
j_gene: TRBJ1-2

CDR3aa: CSAGQTYEQYF
CDR3nt: TGCAGCGCGGGACAGACTTACGAGCAGTACTTC
abundance: .
d_gene: .
v_gene: TRBV20-1
j_gene: TRBJ2-7